This is a list of T cell receptor beta chains from one sample in a study of blood T cell repertoires in COVID-19. Sequenced by immunoSEQ multiplex PCR; TCRdb stores in-frame clones only, minus some. The table shows about 330,000 clones, with under 95% occurring only once. The specimen was PBMCs or T cells enriched from blood (not recorded which). These receptors all stem from a woman between 25 and 40 years old who had recovered from COVID-19. Each CDR3 is given with its conserved first and last residue. The D gene is left open where the match is weak. Size is stated for part of the rows, as once, few or many counts, or as a class when the clone is expanded.

v_call	clone_size	j_call	d_call	cdr3_aa	cdr3_nt
TRBV7-8	once	TRBJ2-1	TRBD2	CASSRTSGNEQFF	TGTGCCAGCAGCCGGACTAGCGGCAATGAGCAGTTCTTC
TRBV29-1	.	TRBJ2-3	TRBD2	CSVEGRLAGDTQYF	TGCAGCGTCGAAGGCCGACTAGCGGGGGATACGCAGTATTTT
TRBV7-2	.	TRBJ2-1	TRBD2	CASSSGLAGVEQFF	TGTGCCAGCAGCTCGGGACTAGCGGGAGTTGAGCAGTTCTTC
TRBV7-2	.	TRBJ2-7	TRBD2	CASSSQKREYYEQYF	TGTGCCAGCAGCTCTCAGAAGCGGGAGTACTACGAGCAGTACTTC
TRBV19	.	TRBJ1-2	.	CASSLDSYGYTF	TGTGCCAGTAGTCTCGACAGCTATGGCTACACCTTC
TRBV29-1	.	TRBJ1-4	.	CSVVSQPNEKLFF	TGCAGCGTTGTTTCACAGCCTAATGAAAAACTGTTTTTT
TRBV7-2	.	TRBJ2-1	TRBD2	CASSTRSGNEQFF	TGTGCCAGCAGCACCCGTAGCGGGAATGAGCAGTTCTTC
TRBV19	once	TRBJ2-3	.	CASSIQTSSDTQYF	TGTGCCAGTTCTATCCAGACTTCTTCAGATACGCAGTATTTT
TRBV5-1	once	TRBJ2-1	TRBD1	CASSLGETGFDEQFF	TGCGCCAGCAGCTTGGGGGAGACAGGGTTCGATGAGCAGTTCTTC
TRBV7-8	.	TRBJ2-1	TRBD2	CASSLGLAGGNEQFF	TGTGCCAGCAGCTTAGGTCTAGCGGGGGGGAATGAGCAGTTCTTC
TRBV12-5	.	TRBJ2-3	.	CASGLVGLGLDTQYF	TGTGCTAGTGGTTTAGTGGGCCTTGGACTAGATACGCAGTATTTT
TRBV5-4	.	TRBJ2-5	TRBD1	CASRRTGGETQYF	TGTGCCAGCAGGCGGACAGGGGGCGAGACCCAGTACTTC
TRBV2	.	TRBJ2-7	.	CASLGGEGEQYF	TGTGCCAGCCTCGGGGGAGAAGGCGAGCAGTACTTC
TRBV27	.	TRBJ2-2	.	CASSLSYDTGELFF	TGTGCCAGCAGTTTATCGTATGACACCGGGGAGCTGTTTTTT
TRBV19	.	TRBJ2-7	TRBD1	CASSITGGEQYF	TGTGCCAGTAGTATTACAGGGGGCGAGCAGTACTTC
TRBV19	.	TRBJ2-2	TRBD1	CASSMGQGAPGELFF	TGTGCCAGTAGTATGGGACAGGGGGCCCCCGGGGAGCTGTTTTTT
TRBV10-3	.	TRBJ1-2	TRBD1	CAITDPGQDYGYTF	TGTGCCATCACTGATCCGGGACAGGACTATGGCTACACCTTC
TRBV3-1/TRBV3-2	.	TRBJ2-1	TRBD1	CASRVGTGGYNEQFF	TGTGCCAGCAGGGTCGGGACAGGGGGCTACAATGAGCAGTTCTTC
TRBV6-5	.	TRBJ2-5	.	CASSLQAPQETQYF	TGTGCCAGCAGTTTACAGGCTCCCCAAGAGACCCAGTACTTC
TRBV7-2	.	TRBJ2-3	.	CASSPPGGRSTDTQYF	TGTGCCAGCAGCCCACCTGGGGGGAGATCCACAGATACGCAGTATTTT
TRBV5-1	.	TRBJ2-1	TRBD2	CASSLGVAGNNEQFF	TGCGCCAGCAGCTTGGGGGTAGCGGGTAACAATGAGCAGTTCTTC
TRBV5-4	.	TRBJ1-1	.	CASHKSKLGANTEAFF	TGTGCCAGCCATAAATCGAAGTTAGGGGCGAACACTGAAGCTTTCTTT
TRBV5-1	.	TRBJ1-5	.	CASSLEGGSNQPQHF	TGCGCCAGCAGCTTGGAGGGAGGAAGCAATCAGCCCCAGCATTTT
TRBV6-2/TRBV6-3	once	TRBJ1-2	.	CASSSREGFYGYTF	TGTGCCAGCAGTTCCAGGGAGGGGTTCTATGGCTACACCTTC
TRBV5-1	.	TRBJ1-4	.	CASTRGQENEKLFF	TGCGCCAGCACCCGGGGTCAGGAAAATGAAAAACTGTTTTTT
TRBV7-8	.	TRBJ2-5	TRBD1	CASSLVRTGGRPTIPQETQYF	TGTGCCAGCAGCTTAGTGAGGACAGGGGGACGACCGACCATACCCCAAGAGACCCAGTACTTC
TRBV3-1/TRBV3-2	.	TRBJ1-3	.	CASSQVAGSLSGNTIYF	TGTGCCAGCAGCCAAGTGGCAGGGTCACTCTCTGGAAACACCATATATTTT
TRBV11-3	.	TRBJ2-1	.	CASSPDNPVEQFF	TGTGCCAGCAGCCCAGACAACCCAGTGGAGCAGTTCTTC
TRBV20-1	.	TRBJ1-5	.	CSVPGGQPQHF	TGCAGTGTCCCGGGGGGTCAGCCCCAGCATTTT
TRBV4-1	.	TRBJ2-7	.	CASSQEDSNYEQYF	TGCGCCAGCAGCCAAGAAGACAGTAATTACGAGCAGTACTTC
TRBV10-3	.	TRBJ1-1	.	CAISEDRMTALNTEAFF	TGTGCCATCAGTGAAGATCGAATGACAGCCTTGAACACTGAAGCTTTCTTT
TRBV7-2	once	TRBJ1-5	.	CASSFTGNQPQHF	TGTGCCAGCAGCTTTACAGGCAATCAGCCCCAGCATTTT
TRBV15	.	TRBJ2-7	TRBD1	CATSRDPGQGRYEQYF	TGTGCCACCAGCAGAGATCCCGGACAGGGGAGGTACGAGCAGTACTTC
TRBV6-1	few	TRBJ1-5	.	CASSDGVWRGNQPQHF	TGTGCCAGCAGTGACGGGGTGTGGAGGGGCAATCAGCCCCAGCATTTT
TRBV12-2	few	TRBJ2-7	.	CASRLGTGGSYEQYF	TGTGCAAGTCGCTTAGGGACGGGCGGGAGCTACGAGCAGTACTTC
TRBV5-1	.	TRBJ2-3	.	CASSPPGLHTQYF	TGCGCCAGCAGCCCCCCGGGACTCCATACGCAGTATTTT
TRBV14	.	TRBJ2-3	.	CASSQVGSTDTQYF	TGTGCCAGCAGCCAAGTGGGCAGCACAGATACGCAGTATTTT
TRBV9	.	TRBJ2-3	TRBD2	CASSAPHGRGATDTQYF	TGTGCCAGCAGCGCCCCCCATGGGCGGGGGGCCACAGATACGCAGTATTTT
TRBV7-6	.	TRBJ2-1	TRBD1	CASTQGGQVYNEQFF	TGTGCCAGCACCCAAGGTGGACAGGTCTACAATGAGCAGTTCTTC
TRBV28	.	TRBJ1-2	.	CASSTSHLGGEGDYGYTF	TGTGCCAGCAGTACCTCTCACTTAGGAGGGGAGGGGGACTATGGCTACACCTTC
TRBV2	.	TRBJ2-7	TRBD2	CASSEGASGRAWQYF	TGTGCCAGCAGTGAAGGGGCCAGCGGGAGGGCCTGGCAGTACTTC
TRBV2	few	TRBJ1-1	.	CASRQGFSTEAFF	TGTGCCAGCAGGCAGGGGTTCAGCACTGAAGCTTTCTTT
TRBV4-3	.	TRBJ2-1	TRBD2	CASSQDPAGGYNEQFF	TGCGCCAGCAGCCAAGACCCAGCGGGAGGGTACAATGAGCAGTTCTTC
TRBV19	.	TRBJ2-1	.	CASSIGGVNEQFF	TGTGCCAGTAGTATAGGCGGGGTTAATGAGCAGTTCTTC
TRBV6-2/TRBV6-3	.	TRBJ2-5	TRBD1	CASSYGQGEETQYF	TGTGCCAGCAGTTACGGCCAGGGGGAAGAGACCCAGTACTTC
TRBV4-3	.	TRBJ2-7	TRBD2	CASSQLISGLAVVYEQYF	TGCGCCAGCAGCCAGCTTATTTCGGGGCTAGCGGTAGTCTACGAGCAGTACTTC
TRBV9	.	TRBJ1-1	.	CASSLSGNTEAFF	TGTGCCAGCAGCCTGTCAGGGAACACTGAAGCTTTCTTT
TRBV27	.	TRBJ2-5	TRBD1	CASRSPGTGVETQYF	TGTGCCAGCAGGAGTCCCGGGACAGGGGTCGAGACCCAGTACTTC
TRBV20-1	.	TRBJ2-7	.	CSARESYEQYF	TGCAGTGCTAGAGAGTCATACGAGCAGTACTTC
TRBV11-2	.	TRBJ1-6	.	CASSLVQGYSPLHF	TGTGCCAGCAGCTTAGTACAGGGATATTCACCCCTCCACTTT
TRBV21-1	.	TRBJ1-1	.	CASSKGPPRREFGAFF	TGTGCCAGCAGCAAAGGCCCCCCACGCAGGGAATTCGGAGCTTTCTTT
TRBV27	.	TRBJ1-1	.	CASSLSRGNTEAFF	TGTGCCAGCAGTTTATCCAGGGGGAACACTGAAGCTTTCTTT